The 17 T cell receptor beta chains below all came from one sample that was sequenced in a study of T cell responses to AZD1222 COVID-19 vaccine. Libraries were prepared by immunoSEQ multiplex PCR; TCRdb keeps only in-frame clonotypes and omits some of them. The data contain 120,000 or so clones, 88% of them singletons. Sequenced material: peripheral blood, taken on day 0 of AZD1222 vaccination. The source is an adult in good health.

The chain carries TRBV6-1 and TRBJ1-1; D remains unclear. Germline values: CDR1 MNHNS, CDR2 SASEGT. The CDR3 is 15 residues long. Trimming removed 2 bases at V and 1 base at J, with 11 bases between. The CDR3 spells CASSEKGFSNTEAFF. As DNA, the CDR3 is TGTGCCAGCAGTGAAAAAGGGTTTTCGAACACTGAAGCTTTCTTT.

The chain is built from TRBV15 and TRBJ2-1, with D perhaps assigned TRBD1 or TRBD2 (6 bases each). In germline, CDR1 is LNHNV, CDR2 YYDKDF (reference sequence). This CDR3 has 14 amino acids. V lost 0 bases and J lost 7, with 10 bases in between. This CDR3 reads CATSRDLGGNEQFF. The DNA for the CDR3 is TGTGCCACCAGCAGAGACCTAGGGGGGAATGAGCAGTTCTTC.

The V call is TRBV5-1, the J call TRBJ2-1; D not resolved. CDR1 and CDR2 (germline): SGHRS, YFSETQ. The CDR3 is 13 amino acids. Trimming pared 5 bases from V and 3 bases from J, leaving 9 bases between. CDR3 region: CASSVQDYNEQFF. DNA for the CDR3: TGCGCCAGCAGTGTTCAGGACTACAATGAGCAGTTCTTC. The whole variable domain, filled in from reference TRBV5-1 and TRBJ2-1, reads KAGVTQTPRYLIKTRGQQVTLSCSPISGHRSVSWYQQTPGQGLQFLFEYFSETQRNKGNFPGRFSGRQFSNSRSEMNVSTLELGDSALYLCASSVQDYNEQFFGPGTRLTVL.

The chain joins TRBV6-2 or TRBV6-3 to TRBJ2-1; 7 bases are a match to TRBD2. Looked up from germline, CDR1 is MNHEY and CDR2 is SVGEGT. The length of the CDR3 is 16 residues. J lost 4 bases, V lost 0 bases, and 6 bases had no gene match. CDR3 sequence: CASSYSRDYRYNEQFF. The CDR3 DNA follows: TGTGCCAGCAGTTACTCAAGGGACTATAGATACAATGAGCAGTTCTTC.

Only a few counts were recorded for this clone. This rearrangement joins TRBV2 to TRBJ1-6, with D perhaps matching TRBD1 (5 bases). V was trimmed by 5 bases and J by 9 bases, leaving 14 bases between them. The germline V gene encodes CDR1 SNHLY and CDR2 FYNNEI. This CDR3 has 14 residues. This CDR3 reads CASSSLEGVSPLHF. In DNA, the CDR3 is TGTGCCAGCAGTTCACTGGAAGGGGTTTCACCCCTCCACTTT. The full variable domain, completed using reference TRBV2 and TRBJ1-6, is EPEVTQTPSHQVTQMGQEVILRCVPISNHLYFYWYRQILGQKVEFLVSFYNNEISEKSEIFDDQFSVERPDGSNFTLKIRSTKLEDSAMYFCASSSLEGVSPLHFGNGTRLTVT.

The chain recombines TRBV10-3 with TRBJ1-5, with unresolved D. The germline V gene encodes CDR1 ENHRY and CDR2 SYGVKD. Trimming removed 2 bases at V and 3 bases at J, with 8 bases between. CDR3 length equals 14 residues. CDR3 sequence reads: CAISETGVNQPQHF. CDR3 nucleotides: TGTGCCATCAGTGAGACCGGAGTCAATCAGCCCCAGCATTTT.

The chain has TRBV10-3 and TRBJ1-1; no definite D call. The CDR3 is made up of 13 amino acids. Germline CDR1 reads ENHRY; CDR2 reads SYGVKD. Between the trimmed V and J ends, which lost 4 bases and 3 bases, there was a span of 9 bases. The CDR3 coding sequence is TGTGCCATCAGTGGAGGACCGTACACTGAAGCTTTCTTT. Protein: CAISGGPYTEAFF.

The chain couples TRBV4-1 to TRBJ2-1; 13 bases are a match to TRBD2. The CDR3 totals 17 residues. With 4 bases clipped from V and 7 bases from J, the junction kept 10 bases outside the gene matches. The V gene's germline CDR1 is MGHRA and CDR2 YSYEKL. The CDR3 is CASSPLGTSGGANEQFF. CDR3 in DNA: TGCGCCAGCAGCCCGCTAGGTACTAGCGGGGGGGCAAATGAGCAGTTCTTC.

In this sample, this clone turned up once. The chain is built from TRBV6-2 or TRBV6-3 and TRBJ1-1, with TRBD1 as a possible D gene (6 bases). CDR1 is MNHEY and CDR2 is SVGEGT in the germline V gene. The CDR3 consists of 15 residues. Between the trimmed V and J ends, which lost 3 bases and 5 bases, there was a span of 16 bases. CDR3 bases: TGTGCCAGCAGTTATCCATTACAGGGTGGTACTGAAGCTTTCTTT. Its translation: CASSYPLQGGTEAFF.

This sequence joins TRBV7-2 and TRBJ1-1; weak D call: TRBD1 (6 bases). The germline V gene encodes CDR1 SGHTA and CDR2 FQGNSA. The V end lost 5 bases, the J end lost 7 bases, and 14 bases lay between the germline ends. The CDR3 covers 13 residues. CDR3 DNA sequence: TGTGCCAGCAGCCCGGGAGGGGGGGATGAAGCTTTCTTT. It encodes CASSPGGGDEAFF.

CDR3 residues: CASSKQGGGDQPQHF. In DNA form, the CDR3 reads TGTGCCAGTTCTAAACAGGGCGGGGGGGATCAGCCCCAGCATTTT. This rearrangement joins TRBV19 to TRBJ1-5; tentative D call: TRBD1 (6 bases). Germline V lookup: CDR1 LNHDA, CDR2 SQIVND (reference sequence). This CDR3 contains 15 residues. V was cut by 8 bases and J by 5 bases, with 19 bases left in between.

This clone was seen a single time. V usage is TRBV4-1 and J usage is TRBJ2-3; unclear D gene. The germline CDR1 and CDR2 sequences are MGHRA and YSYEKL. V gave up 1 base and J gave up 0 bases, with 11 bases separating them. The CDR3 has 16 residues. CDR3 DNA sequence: TGCGCCAGCAGCCAAGCGGCGGTTCCCAGCACAGATACGCAGTATTTT. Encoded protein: CASSQAAVPSTDTQYF.

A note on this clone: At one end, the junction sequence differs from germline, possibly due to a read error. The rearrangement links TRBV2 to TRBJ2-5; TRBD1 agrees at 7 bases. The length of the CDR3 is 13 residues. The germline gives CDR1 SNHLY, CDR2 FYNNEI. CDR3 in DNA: TGTGCCAGCAGGGAAGACATCCAGGGGGCCCAGTACTTC. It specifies CASREDIQGAQYF.

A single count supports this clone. In DNA form, the CDR3 reads TGCAGTGCTAGTGGAGGTATACAAGAGACCCAGTACTTC. Translated: CSASGGIQETQYF. This sequence joins TRBV20-1 and TRBJ2-5, with D possibly being TRBD2 (5 bases). CDR3 length: 13 residues. Germline CDR1 DFQATT, CDR2 SNEGSKA (reference sequence). V shed 3 bases and J shed 2 bases, with 10 bases lying between them.

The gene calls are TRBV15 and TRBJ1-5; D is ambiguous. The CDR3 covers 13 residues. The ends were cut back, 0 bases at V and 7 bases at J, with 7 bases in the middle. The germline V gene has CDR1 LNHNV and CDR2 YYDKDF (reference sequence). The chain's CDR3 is CATSREVSQPQHF. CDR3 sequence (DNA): TGTGCCACCAGCAGAGAGGTATCGCAGCCCCAGCATTTT. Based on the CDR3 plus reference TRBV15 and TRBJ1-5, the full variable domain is DAMVIQNPRYQVTQFGKPVTLSCSQTLNHNVMYWYQQKSSQAPKLLFHYYDKDFNNEADTPDNFQSRRPNTSFCFLDIRSPGLGDTAMYLCATSREVSQPQHFGDGTRLSIL.

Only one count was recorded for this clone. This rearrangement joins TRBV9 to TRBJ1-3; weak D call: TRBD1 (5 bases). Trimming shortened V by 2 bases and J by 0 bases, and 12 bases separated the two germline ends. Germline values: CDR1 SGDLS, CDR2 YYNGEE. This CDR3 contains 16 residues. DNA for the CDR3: TGTGCCAGCAGCGTTCAACAAGGGGCCTCTGGAAACACCATATATTTT. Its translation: CASSVQQGASGNTIYF.

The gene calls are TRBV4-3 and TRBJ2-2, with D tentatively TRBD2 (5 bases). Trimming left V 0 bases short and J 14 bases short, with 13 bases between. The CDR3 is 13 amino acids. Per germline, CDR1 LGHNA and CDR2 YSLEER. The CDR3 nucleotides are TGCGCCAGCAGCCAAGATACGATCGGAGGACTGTTTTTT. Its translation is CASSQDTIGGLFF.